The sequence of this T cell receptor beta chain was determined in a study of blood T cell repertoires in COVID-19. Study background: Sites across the United States, Italy and Spain contributed samples from acute and convalescent COVID-19.

This clone was seen once. Germline CDR1 and CDR2: MDHEN and SYDVKM. This CDR3 has 15 residues. V dropped 5 bases and J dropped 3; count of bases not matched to a gene: 5. The repertoire was sequenced with immunoSEQ multiplex PCR; TCRdb's copy has only in-frame clones and lacks some. The table records approximately 70,000 clones, 85% to 90% of them present only once. The chain uses TRBV28 and TRBJ2-7, with 12 bases identical to TRBD2. Sequenced: peripheral blood. The clonotype originates from a human donor in a cohort sampled during active COVID-19. The CDR3 nucleotides read TGTGCCAGCAGTCCTCTAGCGGGAGGGGGCTACGAGCAGTACTTC. This encodes CASSPLAGGGYEQYF.